The 8 T cell receptor beta chains listed next were all sequenced from one sample in a study of T cell responses to AZD1222 COVID-19 vaccine. Sequencing was performed with immunoSEQ multiplex PCR; in TCRdb, only in-frame clones are kept and a portion is missing. The repertoire includes approximately 150,000 clones, more than 70% of them detected once, and less than 6% sits in the top ten. This sample comprised peripheral blood, obtained 28 days after the second AZD1222 dose. The receptors were gathered from an adult who received the AZD1222 COVID-19 vaccine.

V gene TRBV6-2 or TRBV6-3 combines with J gene TRBJ2-3, with D perhaps TRBD2 (6 bases). Trimming pared 2 bases from V and 0 bases from J, leaving 18 bases between. Germline V CDR1 and CDR2: MNHEY, SVGEGT. The CDR3 length is 18 residues. The CDR3 DNA follows: TGTGCCAGCAGTTACCCCACGGAGGCTAGCGCGAGCACAGATACGCAGTATTTT. Translation: CASSYPTEASASTDTQYF.

The rearrangement uses TRBV30 and TRBJ2-7, with 8 bases that match TRBD2. The germline CDR1 and CDR2 sequences are GTSNPN and SVGIG (reference sequence). V was pared by 3 bases and J by 0 bases, with 10 bases of the junction left unmatched. This CDR3 region has 16 residues. CDR3 loop: CAWRTGIGRGSYEQYF. CDR3 sequence (DNA): TGTGCCTGGAGGACGGGGATCGGGAGGGGCTCCTACGAGCAGTACTTC.

The CDR3 DNA is TGCGCCAGCAGCCTAGGGTTTTCCGGGGAGCTGTTTTTT. Its translation: CASSLGFSGELFF. The genes are TRBV4-1 and TRBJ2-2, with D hard to call. This CDR3 contains 13 residues. V was pared by 4 bases and J by 6 bases, with 9 bases between. CDR1 is MGHRA, CDR2 YSYEKL, per germline.

This clone was recorded once. The genes are TRBV5-4 and TRBJ2-7; 7 bases map to TRBD1. CDR1 SGHNT and CDR2 YYREEE come from the germline V gene (reference sequence). This CDR3 region has 13 residues. Trimming took 3 bases from V and 5 from J; bases not matched to a gene: 5. The CDR3 region has the DNA TGTGCCAGCAGCTCGACAGGGATCCACGAGCAGTACTTC. This sequence encodes CASSSTGIHEQYF.

This chain links TRBV24-1 with TRBJ2-3; either TRBD1 or TRBD2 may fit D (6 bases each). Germline V CDR1 and CDR2: KGHDR, SFDVKD. V was clipped by 3 bases and J by 3 bases, with 21 bases between them. This CDR3 has 18 amino acids. DNA for the CDR3: TGTGCCACCAGTGATGGGGGGCGCAAAGTATTGGGTACAGATACGCAGTATTTT. Translating it yields CATSDGGRKVLGTDTQYF.

The rearrangement links TRBV9 to TRBJ2-6, with D perhaps matching TRBD2 (6 bases). V lost 4 bases, J lost 0 bases, and 14 bases lay in between. Germline loops: CDR1 SGDLS, CDR2 YYNGEE. The CDR3 consists of 17 residues. CDR3 sequence reads: CASSHRGGDSGANVLTF. For the CDR3, the DNA is TGTGCCAGCAGCCACCGCGGCGGGGACTCTGGGGCCAACGTCCTGACTTTC.

This clone appeared once. The V and J genes are TRBV7-8 and TRBJ2-5; 12 bases are shared with TRBD1. The CDR3 totals 18 residues. The J segment lost 4 bases and the V segment lost 4 bases, leaving 13 bases of the junction unmatched. The germline V gene encodes CDR1 SGHVS and CDR2 FQNEAQ. DNA of the CDR3: TGTGCCAGCAGCTCGTTTCCGGGACAGGGGGCGCAGAGAGAGACCCAGTACTTC. Its protein product is CASSSFPGQGAQRETQYF.

The chain has TRBV5-6 and TRBJ2-3, with D tentatively TRBD2 (7 bases). CDR1 is SGHDT and CDR2 is YYEEEE in the germline V gene. CDR3 length: 16 residues. V lost 4 bases and J lost 10, with 25 bases in between. The CDR3 sequence is CASSPDRGRDPGAQYF. The DNA for the CDR3 is TGTGCCAGCAGCCCGGATAGGGGGAGGGACCCAGGTGCGCAGTATTTT.